Presented here are 9 T cell receptor beta chains from one specimen sequenced in a study of chronic HIV infection and antiretroviral therapy. TCRdb processed the 5' RACE reads anew with MiXCR; each CDR3 protein has one entry. This repertoire shows more than 25,000 distinct CDR3 sequences, roughly 8.7% found once; its top ten account for 2% to 2.5%. Input material: peripheral blood. The receptors were sampled from an adult who had HIV and had not received antiretroviral therapy, or was an uninfected healthy control (not recorded which).

This clonotype was detected ten times or more. The chain carries TRBV29-1 and TRBJ2-7, with D perhaps assigned TRBD1 or TRBD2 (6 bases each). CDR1 is SQVTM, CDR2 ANQGSEA, per germline. Trimming pared 1 base from V and 6 bases from J, leaving 13 bases between. This CDR3 region has 13 residues. In DNA form, the CDR3 reads TGCAGCGTTGAAGCAGGGGCGGGGTCCGAGCAGTACTTC. Its translation is CSVEAGAGSEQYF.

This clonotype was counted at least ten times. Its ends do not fully match the called genes, so a read error is possible. The rearrangement links TRBV7-9 to TRBJ2-3; D is possibly TRBD1 (6 bases). CDR3 length: 14 residues. Germline assignment: CDR1 SEHNR and CDR2 FQNEAQ (reference sequence). The CDR3 nucleotides are TGTGCCAGCATCTTACAGGGTGGCACAGATACGCAGTATTTT. Residues: CASILQGGTDTQYF.

The rearrangement links TRBV4-1 to TRBJ2-7, with a possible D match to TRBD2 (7 bases). Trimming took off 0 bases at V and 3 bases at J, with 12 bases between the two ends. The CDR3 extends over 15 amino acids. Per germline, CDR1 MGHRA and CDR2 YSYEKL. The CDR3 nucleotides read TGCGCCAGCAGCCAAGAGCGGCGGGGGCACTACGAGCAGTACTTC. Encoded protein: CASSQERRGHYEQYF.

This clonotype was counted only a few times. The chain employs TRBV28 and TRBJ1-2; 7 bases match TRBD1. After removal of 5 bases from V and 3 bases from J, the junction contained 12 bases not matched to a gene. This CDR3 has 16 amino acids. Per germline, CDR1 MDHEN and CDR2 SYDVKM. CDR3 in DNA: TGTGCCAGCAGTCCACCCCGAAGACAGGGATACTATGGCTACACCTTC. It yields the protein CASSPPRRQGYYGYTF.

The rearrangement joins TRBV28 to TRBJ2-7, with 7 bases that match TRBD1. With 6 bases clipped from V and 3 bases from J, the junction kept 8 bases outside the gene matches. CDR1 is MDHEN and CDR2 is SYDVKM in the germline V gene. The CDR3 loop spans 14 amino acids. The CDR3 spells CASSLGQSLYEQYF. CDR3 nucleotide sequence: TGTGCCAGCAGCCTGGGACAGTCCCTCTACGAGCAGTACTTC.

This clonotype was seen only a few times. The V gene is TRBV5-5, the J gene TRBJ1-5; D unclear. V lost 6 bases and J lost 3, with 13 bases in between. This CDR3 spans 14 amino acids. The germline gives CDR1 SGHKS, CDR2 YYEKEE (reference sequence). CDR3 residues: CASKPGELNQPQHF. Here the CDR3 DNA reads TGTGCCAGCAAACCTGGGGAGCTCAATCAGCCCCAGCATTTT.

This clonotype has at least ten counts. The chain has TRBV12-3 or TRBV12-4 and TRBJ1-1; no firm D call. With 6 bases removed from V and 4 bases from J, the gap between germline ends came to 12 bases. The CDR3 runs to 13 residues. The CDR3 protein is CASSRSWGTEAFF. As DNA, the CDR3 is TGTGCCAGCAGCAGGAGTTGGGGCACTGAAGCTTTCTTT.

The V and J genes are TRBV6-6 and TRBJ1-1; D is ambiguous. This CDR3 spans 12 amino acids. In germline, CDR1 is MNHNY, CDR2 SVGAGI (reference sequence). Trimming removed 6 bases from V and 5 bases from J, with 10 bases in between. The CDR3 loop is CASRTPGTEAFF. The CDR3 coding sequence is TGTGCCAGCAGAACTCCTGGGACTGAAGCTTTCTTT.

This clonotype was found many times. The DNA of the CDR3 is TGTGCCAGCAGTGACAGGATGGATCGCTACACCGGGGAGCTGTTTTTT. Its translation: CASSDRMDRYTGELFF. The gene calls are TRBV2 and TRBJ2-2; no definite D call. The V end was cut by 3 bases, the J end by 3 bases, with 14 bases between. Looked up from germline, CDR1 is SNHLY and CDR2 is FYNNEI. The CDR3 sequence is 16 residues long. Full variable domain (outside the CDR3, taken from reference TRBV2 and TRBJ2-2): EPEVTQTPSHQVTQMGQEVILRCVPISNHLYFYWYRQILGQKVEFLVSFYNNEISEKSEIFDDQFSVERPDGSNFTLKIRSTKLEDSAMYFCASSDRMDRYTGELFFGEGSRLTVL.